One T cell receptor beta chain is described in this entry. Trimming cost V 3 bases and J 9 bases, with 9 bases left between them. The CDR3 length is 11 residues. The V gene's germline CDR1 is SQVTM and CDR2 ANQGSEA. The data originate from a study of T-cell reconstitution after alpha-beta-depleted transplantation in children. Preparation of the TCRbeta library was carried out with unique molecular identifiers. TCRdb reprocessed the PCR reads with MiXCR, giving one entry per CDR3 protein. The sample yields a few hundred thousand distinct CDR3 sequences, over 25% seen once. The sample consisted of PBMCs, taken before TCRalphabeta/CD19-depleted stem cell transplant. This clonotype was obtained from a boy under two years old with Wiskott-Aldrich syndrome, due to receive a stem cell transplant. The chain combines TRBV29-1 with TRBJ2-1, with a tentative D call TRBD1 (5 bases). In DNA, the CDR3 is TGCAGCGTTGACAGGGTAGGTGAGCAGTTCTTC. Translated: CSVDRVGEQFF.